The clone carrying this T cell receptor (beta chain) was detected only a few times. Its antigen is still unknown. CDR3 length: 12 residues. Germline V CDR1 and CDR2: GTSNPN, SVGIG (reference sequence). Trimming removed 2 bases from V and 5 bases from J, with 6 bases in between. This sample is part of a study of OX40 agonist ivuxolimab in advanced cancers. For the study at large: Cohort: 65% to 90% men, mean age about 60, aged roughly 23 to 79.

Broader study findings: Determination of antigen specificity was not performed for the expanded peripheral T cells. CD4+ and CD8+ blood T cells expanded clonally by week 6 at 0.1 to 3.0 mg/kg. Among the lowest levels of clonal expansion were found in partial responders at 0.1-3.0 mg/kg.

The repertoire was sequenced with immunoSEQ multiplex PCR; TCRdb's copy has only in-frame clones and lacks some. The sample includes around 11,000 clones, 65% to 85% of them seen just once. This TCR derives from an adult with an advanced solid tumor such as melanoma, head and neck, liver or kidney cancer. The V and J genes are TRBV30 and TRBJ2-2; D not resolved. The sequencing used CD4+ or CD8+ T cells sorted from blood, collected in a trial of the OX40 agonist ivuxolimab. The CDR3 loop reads CAWSPWTGELFF. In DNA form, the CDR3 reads TGTGCCTGGAGTCCGTGGACCGGGGAGCTGTTTTTT. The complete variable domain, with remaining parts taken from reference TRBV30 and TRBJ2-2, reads SQTIHQWPATLVQPVGSPLSLECTVEGTSNPNLYWYRQAAGRGLQLLFYSVGIGQISSEVPQNLSASRPQDRQFILSSKKLLLSDSGFYLCAWSPWTGELFFGEGSRLTVL.